This T cell receptor beta chain was recovered during a study of beta chain features in type 1 diabetes. The isolated RNA, all of it, was reverse transcribed, so expressed TCRB transcripts were what got sequenced. Clones were sequenced by immunoSEQ multiplex PCR, and TCRdb holds only the in-frame ones, with some missing. The sample includes around 500,000 clones, around 10% of them seen just once. This clone was seen only a few times. The CDR3 extends over 15 amino acids. Between the trimmed V and J ends, which lost 9 bases and 5 bases, there was a span of 22 bases. CDR1 MNHGY and CDR2 SVAAGI come from the germline V gene.

Sequenced sample: naive CD4+ T cells from blood. The sequence came from a woman aged 18-35 years in good health. This rearrangement joins TRBV6-9 to TRBJ2-5; no clear D. CDR3 protein: CARTQIPRRWETQYF. As DNA, the CDR3 is TGTGCCAGAACTCAAATTCCTAGAAGGTGGGAGACCCAGTACTTC.